Described below is a single T cell receptor (beta chain) sequence and its context. What it binds is unknown. This entry comes from a study of molecular identifiers for immune sequencing clone quantification. Study results and caveats: Jurkat TCR RNA spiked in from one cell (amid one million naive cells) was reportedly detectable. Over 99% of effector molecules, yet under 1% of naive-cell molecules, were held by clones above 20 RNA copies.

V lost 5 bases and J lost 0, with 11 bases in between. CDR3 length: 15 residues. Germline CDR1 is LNHDA and CDR2 is SQIVND (reference sequence). As CD8+CD4-CCR7+CD45RA+ cells, naive CD8 T cells were sorted. Each CDR3 protein gets one entry after TCRdb re-called the PCR reads with MiXCR. This sample has about 320,000 distinct CDR3 sequences; 24% occur once, and the top ten carry around 0.7%. J is TRBJ1-5 and V is TRBV19, with D perhaps TRBD1 (5 bases). This TCR derives from a human donor in good health. Some libraries in this study had Jurkat cell RNA spiked in. Sequences were obtained from naive CD8+ T cells from blood, with Jurkat cell RNA spiked in. The subset is: FACS-sorted CD8+CD4-CCR7+CD45RA+ naive T cells. The CDR3 protein is CASSEMGGSNQPQHF. The CDR3, as DNA: TGTGCCAGTAGTGAGATGGGGGGTAGCAATCAGCCCCAGCATTTT.